This entry describes one T cell receptor beta chain. Which antigen it targets is not known. No base qualities exist here, and no much larger clone lies one base off it. Libraries were made using the immunoSEQ multiplex PCR assay. For the multiplex PCR, a mixture combining 60 forward primers for TCR Vbeta segments and 13 reverse primers for TCR Jbeta segments was used. The CDR3 region of rearranged TCR beta genes was amplified from genomic DNA with a multiplex PCR assay. The amplified TCR beta libraries were sequenced on the Illumina HiSeq System as 87-base-pair reads. In the source study's methods: In a later analysis, some 80 million unique TCR beta chains were counted across the 500 to 700 repertoires, and around 10 million of these chains were shared by at least two donors. To remove PCR and sequencing errors, raw reads were error-corrected and collapsed into unique sequences using a nearest-neighbor algorithm that merged closely related sequences. To assign V, D and J gene segments, CDR3 sequences were aligned to IMGT reference sequences. Each retained sequence needed at least a six-nucleotide match to both a V gene segment and a J gene segment. Rearrangements were called productive when the CDR3 lacked stop codons and stayed in frame with V and J; all others were non-productive. CDR3 was defined according to IMGT convention as the region running from the second conserved V-encoded cysteine to the conserved J-encoded phenylalanine. In an earlier analysis of 550 to 650 of the donors, sequences lacking an unambiguous match to a single V gene segment were excluded. An earlier analysis of fewer than 750 of the donors classified V segments as functional when productive rearrangements were above 56.7% and as segregating when the standard deviation between donors was above 5%. To diagnose cytomegalovirus status from the catalog of TCR beta chain sequences, a statistical classification framework was built. V and J gene assignment, in a later analysis, came from comparing TCR nucleotide sequences with IMGT/GENE-DB human TR gene sequences. Using the TCRdist pipeline, a later analysis assigned CDR3 sequences along with most-parsimonious VDJ recombination scenarios. A later analysis defined each TCR beta chain by its CDR3 amino acid sequence plus V-gene family, and excluded reads lacking a unique V-gene family. To address suspected cross-contamination and a sequencing artifact, a later analysis removed around 590 highly shared, low-generation-probability nucleotide sequences. A later analysis calculated a clonal expansion index for each public chain from normalized within-repertoire ranks of inferred template counts. A later analysis computed generation probabilities with a VDJ recombination model fitted to out-of-frame rearrangements, and checked the results against IGoR. Hypergeometric tests were used in a later analysis to score TCR-TCR, TCR-HLA and TCR-CMV co-occurrence, with a repertoire-size bias correction applied to the TCR pairs. To estimate false discovery rates, a later analysis permuted the HLA or CMV assignments 20 times. A later analysis grouped co-occurring TCRs with DBSCAN, adding TCRdist sequence similarity when clustering within HLA-allele-positive subsets. For co-occurrence clustering, repertoires with fewer than 30,000 or more than 120,000 public chains were excluded, along with about five repertoires with anomalous nucleotide sharing. TCRdb holds this immuneACCESS table with in-frame rearrangements only. Some clones are missing; in checked studies, unresolved V genes explain under half, and the rest has no known cause. That table gives V, J and clone size, and the DNA gave D and trimming. The sample table contains roughly 200,000 clones; only one count was recorded for approximately 81% of them. The ten largest clones add up to around 2.8% of the sample.

The data derive from a study of cytomegalovirus exposure and HLA in healthy donors (dated by TCRdb to between 2016 and 2019). About the study as a whole: According to an earlier analysis of 550 to 750 of the donors, about 179 million T cells yielded some 110 million unique TCR beta sequences and more than 250 Gb of sequence data. Rather than drawing on any new phenotypic data, the later analysis identified candidate immune exposures from TCR beta sequences and the way those sequences occurred across donors. In an earlier analysis of roughly 580 of the donors, high-throughput TCR beta sequencing was used to judge whether each TCR beta V gene segment behaved as functional or pseudogenic. Across around 400 genotyped donors of the cohort, an average of about 250,000 unique TCR beta nucleotide sequences per donor were sequenced, and around 19% of those sequences were non-productive. Among the roughly 400 genotyped donors, around 81% belonged to the genetic ancestry cluster associated with self-reported Caucasian donors. An early release that covered fewer than 800 HLA-typed donors contained approximately 300 gigabases of sequencing data and some 87 million unique TCR sequences. Typing coverage varied by locus: roughly 629-640 donors for A, B, C, DRB1 and DQB1; approximately 500 for DQA1; over 600 for DPA1; some 470 for DPB1. The study aimed to test whether cataloging public T cell receptors could reveal signatures of past pathogen exposure. Every repertoire in the discovery cohort had been generated on one and the same sequencing platform. In addition to the first cohort of approximately 650 subjects, a separate validation cohort of over 90 different subjects was used. Using immunosequencing, the study profiled T cell repertoires from approximately 700 subjects and related those repertoires to cytomegalovirus serostatus. High-throughput TCR immunosequencing, statistical association of individual TCRs with disease status, and machine learning were combined to predict cytomegalovirus infection status. Alongside the repertoire data, information on donor age, sex, ethnicity and CMV serostatus was compiled. Class I and class II HLA loci were covered by the typing at four-digit resolution. A later analysis re-examined previously published TCR beta repertoires from 600 to 700 donors and added high-resolution HLA genotyping to investigate patterns of TCR occurrence. Genome-wide SNP genotypes for about 65% of the roughly 670 donors were used in a later genetic analysis, which treated that subset as a discovery cohort. Roughly 5 DR-DQ haplotypes were handled as single units for association and clustering because linkage in the cohort was strong. General study outcomes and caveats: The presence/absence analyses assumed that sequencing depth was roughly uniform across donors, and that assumption may not be true. The 87-base-pair reads could not distinguish some IMGT-functional V segments, including TRBV6-2 and TRBV6-3, so those segments were excluded. An earlier analysis of around 600 of the donors showed that most TCR beta V segments appeared in productive rearrangements either about 87% or about 30% of the time, which broadly matched IMGT annotations. Linkage disequilibrium might explain the correlated functional status among segregating V segments, but an unknown experimental factor could not be ruled out. A later analysis found that most CMV-associated TCR beta chains appeared HLA-restricted, with HLA associations seemingly driven largely by CMV exposure. The cohort was sequenced for TCR beta chains only, and without alpha or paired-chain data the features that could be detected were limited. A later analysis found that HLA-associated TCR beta chains were more clonally expanded and had lower generation probabilities than equally common non-associated chains. The sequencing pipeline was judged likely to have produced a cluster of highly shared sequence variants as a technical artifact. According to a later analysis, TCR association rates differed among HLA loci, with DRB1 alleles showing the most associated TCRs and HLA-C alleles showing the fewest. At a false discovery rate of 0.05, a later analysis linked under 20,000 TCR beta sequences to specific HLA alleles. Immune exposure information for the cohort was limited to CMV serostatus. When HLA alleles, especially DR and DQ, strongly co-occurred, TCR associations were difficult to assign to individual alleles. According to a later analysis, parvovirus B19, influenza, CMV and Epstein-Barr virus appeared linked to several top co-occurrence clusters. The study gave a list of over 150 TCR beta chains associated with cytomegalovirus. Some 16 rarely observed V segments, including chromosome 9 orphons, were excluded from the earlier analysis of approximately 500 of the donors because counts were too low. While some public TCRs were present in many individuals, most TCR sequences turned up only very rarely across donors. In a later genetic analysis, fewer N-insertions in productive TCRs were reported among donors in an Asian-associated ancestry cluster than the roughly 640-donor mean. A further reported finding was that TCR beta sequences accurately predicted the HLA-A and HLA-B alleles for most subjects in the first cohort. Because HLA typing was unavailable for some donors at each locus, only the typed subset was used in association tests. The classifier was reported to diagnose cytomegalovirus status with high specificity and sensitivity in both the original and validation cohorts. An association between a missense DCLRE1C variant and V-gene and J-gene trimming of TCR beta chains was found in a later genetic analysis and replicated in an independent cohort. According to the authors, the approach could potentially be generalized to other disease states and immunological phenotypes. A few of the identified cytomegalovirus-associated TCR beta chains were confirmed in vitro to be specific for cytomegalovirus antigens.

V lost 1 base and J lost 0 bases, and the count of bases not matched to a germline gene is 8. CDR1 is given as LNHDA and CDR2 as SQIVND, both from the germline V gene (reference sequence). The CDR3, cysteine through phenylalanine, is 18 amino acids long. Only CDR3 DNA is held: 54 bases, read in frame from base 1. The cohort comprised some 700 healthy bone marrow donors. At the time of sampling, all cohort members were nominally healthy, though unrecorded immune exposures were likely present. The donor was CMV seronegative and belonged to the group of over 350 seronegative cohort members. Every donor gave a peripheral blood sample, and the peripheral blood mononuclear cells from that sample were used for TCR beta sequencing. The Qiagen DNeasy Blood Extraction Kit was used to extract genomic DNA from the blood cell samples.

The chain employs TRBV19 and TRBJ1-5, and TRBD1 matches 8 of the central bases. The sequence derives from a man younger than 40 in good health and CMV-seronegative. Sequencing was done on a sample of PBMCs. CDR3 reads: CASSIGRTGIFSNQPQHF. The nucleotide sequence reads TGTGCCAGTAGTATAGGGAGGACAGGGATATTTAGCAATCAGCCCCAGCATTTT.